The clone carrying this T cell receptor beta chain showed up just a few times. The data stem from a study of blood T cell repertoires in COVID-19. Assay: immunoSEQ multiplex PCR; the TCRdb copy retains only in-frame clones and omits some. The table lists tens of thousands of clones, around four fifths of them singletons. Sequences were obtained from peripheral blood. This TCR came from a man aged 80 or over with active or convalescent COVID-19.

The CDR3 DNA reads TGTGCCAGCAGCTTAATACTAATCGACAATGAGCAGTTCTTC. Protein sequence: CASSLILIDNEQFF. This rearrangement joins TRBV11-2 to TRBJ2-1; D not resolved. The CDR3 is 14 amino acids. Trimming took off 2 bases at V and 5 bases at J, with 10 bases between the two ends. From germline, CDR1 is SGHAT and CDR2 FQNNGV.